Listed here are 25 T cell receptor beta chains from one sample, sequenced in a study of shared clonotypes between healthy human individuals. Data came from immunoSEQ multiplex PCR; TCRdb stores just in-frame clones and leaves some out. Of 2 million to 3 million clones listed, approximately 93% are singletons. The sequencing input was naive CD4+ T cells from PBMCs. Subset: CD45RA+ positively selected. These receptors were taken from a man aged 18 to 29 in good health. Some clones in this sample may be carry-over from other donors' samples.

The rearrangement uses TRBV6-6 and TRBJ2-5, with 7 bases matching TRBD1. The end of the DNA is better explained by TRBJ2-7, so the J call may be wrong. Germline V CDR1 and CDR2: MNHNY, SVGAGI (reference sequence). CDR3 length equals 15 residues. CDR3 bases: TGTGCCAGCAGTTCCGCCCAGGGGGTTCTCTACGAGCAGTACTTC. Its translation: CASSSAQGVLYEQYF.

CDR3 sequence reads: CASSPGRDRVGAFF. CDR3 nucleotides: TGTGCCAGCAGCCCCGGCCGGGACAGGGTCGGGGCTTTCTTT. The chain combines TRBV7-2 with TRBJ1-1; the match to TRBD1 covers 9 bases. The CDR3 spans 14 residues. Germline V gene lookup returns CDR1 SGHTA and CDR2 FQGNSA. V lost 5 bases to trimming and J lost 11 bases; unmatched junction nucleotides: 12.

The gene calls are TRBV10-1 and TRBJ1-5; weak D call: TRBD1 (6 bases). Germline CDR1 WNHNN, CDR2 SYGVQD (reference sequence). The CDR3 loop spans 19 amino acids. The ends were cut back, 7 bases at V and 6 bases at J, with 31 bases in the middle. The CDR3: CASNQPGGRKYRTGQPQHF. CDR3 DNA: TGCGCCAGCAACCAACCTGGGGGGCGCAAGTACAGGACGGGTCAGCCCCAGCATTTT.

V is TRBV14 and J is TRBJ2-1, with 7 bases lining up with TRBD2. The J segment lost 0 bases and the V segment lost 1 base, leaving 12 bases of the junction unmatched. Looked up from germline, CDR1 is SGHDN and CDR2 is FVKESK. This CDR3 spans 19 amino acids. CDR3 nucleotide sequence: TGTGCCAGCAGCCAAGTACCTAGCGGCACATTGAGCTCCTACAATGAGCAGTTCTTC. Translation: CASSQVPSGTLSSYNEQFF. Full variable domain (remainder filled in from reference TRBV14 and TRBJ2-1): EAGVTQFPSHSVIEKGQTVTLRCDPISGHDNLYWYRRVMGKEIKFLLHFVKESKQDESGMPNNRFLAERTGGTYSTLKVQPAELEDSGVYFCASSQVPSGTLSSYNEQFFGPGTRLTVL.

The chain combines TRBV2 with TRBJ2-1; the D gene is possibly TRBD2 (6 bases). The V end lost 7 bases, the J end lost 9 bases, and 25 bases lay between the germline ends. The CDR3 totals 16 residues. Germline loops: CDR1 SNHLY, CDR2 FYNNEI. Here the CDR3 DNA reads TGTGCCAGCAAAGAACAAATAGGAGGGCTAGGCGGTGAGCAGTTCTTC. As protein: CASKEQIGGLGGEQFF.

On this clone: Other DNA sequences within the sample encode an identical CDR3. J is TRBJ2-2 and V is TRBV28, with TRBD2 matching 10 bases. The CDR3 has 14 residues. The ends lost 6 bases at V and 4 bases at J; junction bases unmatched: 2. Germline V gene lookup returns CDR1 MDHEN and CDR2 SYDVKM. CDR3 region: CASSLAGGTGELFF. DNA of the CDR3: TGTGCCAGCAGCTTAGCGGGAGGCACCGGGGAGCTGTTTTTT.

The chain carries TRBV19 and TRBJ2-3, with no clear D. Trimming pared 11 bases from V and 1 base from J, leaving 13 bases between. The V gene's germline CDR1 is LNHDA and CDR2 SQIVND (reference sequence). The CDR3 totals 13 residues. CDR3 sequence: CACSVARTDTQYF. CDR3 DNA sequence: TGTGCCTGTTCGGTAGCCCGCACAGATACGCAGTATTTT.

V gene TRBV6-5 combines with J gene TRBJ2-3; D may be TRBD1 (6 bases). Germline CDR1 reads MNHEY; CDR2 reads SVGAGI. The CDR3 totals 15 residues. V was clipped by 6 bases and J by 3 bases, with 16 bases between them. CDR3 nucleotides: TGTGCCAGCAGGCCACAGGGAAGTAGGACAGATACGCAGTATTTT. Translated, it gives CASRPQGSRTDTQYF.

V and J are TRBV27 and TRBJ1-1, with TRBD1 matching over 7 bases. The junction had 6 bases not matched to a gene; V was cut back by 2 bases and J by 6 bases. Germline values: CDR1 MNHEY, CDR2 SMNVEV (reference sequence). This CDR3 has 14 amino acids. As DNA, the CDR3 is TGTGCCAGCAGTTTAAGAGGGCAGGGGGCTGAAGCTTTCTTT. Residues: CASSLRGQGAEAFF.

This chain connects TRBV5-1 to TRBJ2-1; D might be TRBD1 (6 bases). The V gene lost 1 base and the J gene lost 9 bases, with 14 bases spanning the gap. The CDR3 totals 14 residues. In germline, CDR1 is SGHRS, CDR2 YFSETQ. The CDR3 nucleotides read TGCGCCAGCAGCTTGCGGGACACCGGCCTTGAGCAGTTCTTC. Protein product: CASSLRDTGLEQFF.

Note on this clone: This same CDR3 is encoded by further DNA sequences in the sample. V is TRBV5-1 and J is TRBJ2-3; 10 positions match TRBD1. The CDR3 totals 14 residues. CDR1 SGHRS and CDR2 YFSETQ come from the germline V gene. The V and J ends lost 4 bases and 4 bases, in that order; junction bases with no gene match: 3. Here the CDR3 reads CASSPGQGADTQYF. The DNA of the CDR3 is TGCGCCAGCAGCCCCGGACAGGGGGCAGATACGCAGTATTTT.

V gene TRBV2 combines with J gene TRBJ2-5, with 7 bases identical to TRBD2. Per the germline V gene, CDR1 is SNHLY and CDR2 is FYNNEI. Trimming cost V 8 bases and J 8 bases; bases outside gene matches: 20. The CDR3 has 16 residues. CDR3 in amino acids: CASVVDGGKKGVTQYF. In DNA form, the CDR3 reads TGTGCCAGCGTCGTAGACGGGGGGAAAAAAGGGGTTACCCAGTACTTC.

This sequence joins TRBV28 and TRBJ1-1, with a tentative D call TRBD1 (6 bases). Germline CDR1 MDHEN, CDR2 SYDVKM. CDR3 length: 14 amino acids. V gave up 7 bases and J gave up 0 bases, with 12 bases separating them. The CDR3 sequence: CASTHRAVNTEAFF. The CDR3, as DNA: TGTGCCAGCACCCACAGGGCGGTGAACACTGAAGCTTTCTTT.

For the CDR3, the DNA is TGTGCCAGCAGTTTATTCGGCAGCTTATCCGGGGAGCTGTTTTTT. Residues: CASSLFGSLSGELFF. V gene TRBV28 combines with J gene TRBJ2-2; no clear D. Trimming removed 1 base at V and 6 bases at J, with 12 bases between. Germline CDR1 and CDR2: MDHEN and SYDVKM. The CDR3 contains 15 residues.

J is TRBJ2-7 and V is TRBV10-3, with TRBD1 matching over 7 bases. V gave up 5 bases and J gave up 2 bases; unmatched junction bases: 9. Germline values: CDR1 ENHRY, CDR2 SYGVKD. The CDR3 spans 15 residues. CDR3 amino acids: CAISSDRTLPYEQYF. The DNA of the CDR3 is TGTGCCATCAGTTCGGACAGGACCTTACCCTACGAGCAGTACTTC.

The V and J genes are TRBV28 and TRBJ1-2; 10 nucleotides line up with TRBD1. J was trimmed by 8 bases and V by 4 bases; bases with no gene match: 7. CDR1 MDHEN and CDR2 SYDVKM come from the germline V gene. This CDR3 has 14 amino acids. CDR3 bases: TGTGCCAGCAGTTGGGGACAGGGGATAGGCGGCTACACCTTC. It encodes CASSWGQGIGGYTF.

The chain recombines TRBV7-9 with TRBJ1-4; D is unresolved. CDR1 and CDR2 (germline): SEHNR, FQNEAQ (reference sequence). The CDR3 covers 14 residues. V dropped 6 bases and J dropped 8 bases, with 16 bases sitting between them. The CDR3 loop is CASRFGALNEKLFF. The CDR3 DNA sequence: TGTGCCAGCAGGTTCGGCGCCCTAAACGAAAAACTGTTTTTT.

The J gene is TRBJ1-1, the V gene TRBV19; no reliable D call. Germline V gene sequence: CDR1 LNHDA, CDR2 SQIVND (reference sequence). The CDR3 totals 13 residues. Trimming took 3 bases from V and 5 from J, leaving 10 bases between them. The CDR3 is CASSISRRTEAFF. The CDR3 region has the DNA TGTGCCAGTAGTATCTCAAGGCGTACTGAAGCTTTCTTT. Based on the CDR3 plus reference TRBV19 and TRBJ1-1, the full variable domain is DGGITQSPKYLFRKEGQNVTLSCEQNLNHDAMYWYRQDPGQGLRLIYYSQIVNDFQKGDIAEGYSVSREKKESFPLTVTSAQKNPTAFYLCASSISRRTEAFFGQGTRLTVV.

This sequence joins TRBV11-2 and TRBJ2-1; TRBD2 matches 7 bases. The CDR3 is made up of 15 amino acids. Trimming cost V 5 bases and J 8 bases; bases outside gene matches: 12. Germline CDR1 SGHAT, CDR2 FQNNGV. The CDR3 is CASSPRTRSSDEQFF. CDR3 sequence (DNA): TGTGCCAGCAGCCCTAGGACTAGATCGTCTGATGAGCAGTTCTTC.

The V call is TRBV2, the J call TRBJ2-1; a weak D match, TRBD2 (7 bases). V lost 5 bases and J 0 bases, leaving 14 bases between the germline ends. The CDR3 length is 16 residues. Germline CDR1 is SNHLY and CDR2 is FYNNEI. The DNA for the CDR3 is TGTGCCAGCAGTTCCAACGGGGGGCCCTCCTACAATGAGCAGTTCTTC. Its translation is CASSSNGGPSYNEQFF. The full variable domain, with the rest looked up from reference TRBV2 and TRBJ2-1, is EPEVTQTPSHQVTQMGQEVILRCVPISNHLYFYWYRQILGQKVEFLVSFYNNEISEKSEIFDDQFSVERPDGSNFTLKIRSTKLEDSAMYFCASSSNGGPSYNEQFFGPGTRLTVL.

The V and J genes are TRBV5-8 and TRBJ1-1, with D perhaps TRBD1 (6 bases). The CDR3 spans 14 residues. V lost 4 bases to trimming and J lost 11 bases, with 21 bases between them. Germline V lookup: CDR1 SGHTS, CDR2 YDEGEE. The CDR3 reads CASSLRQGGSVAFF. Here the CDR3 DNA reads TGTGCCAGCAGCCTAAGGCAAGGGGGATCTGTGGCTTTCTTT.

The chain has TRBV28 and TRBJ1-4, with 7 nucleotides matching TRBD1. V trimming: 6 bases; J trimming: 2 bases; junction bases outside the gene matches: 12. This CDR3 is built from 17 residues. Per germline, CDR1 MDHEN and CDR2 SYDVKM. CDR3 sequence: CASSRGGASGTNEKLFF. CDR3 DNA sequence: TGTGCCAGCAGCCGAGGGGGCGCCTCCGGCACTAATGAAAAACTGTTTTTT. Looking up the rest from reference TRBV28 and TRBJ1-4 gives the full variable domain: DVKVTQSSRYLVKRTGEKVFLECVQDMDHENMFWYRQDPGLGLRLIYFSYDVKMKEKGDIPEGYSVSREKKERFSLILESASTNQTSMYLCASSRGGASGTNEKLFFGSGTQLSVL.

This chain joins TRBV27 and TRBJ1-1, with a possible D match to TRBD1 (6 bases). V lost 3 bases to trimming and J lost 10 bases, with 15 bases between them. Per germline, CDR1 MNHEY and CDR2 SMNVEV (reference sequence). The CDR3 spans 13 residues. For the CDR3, the DNA is TGTGCCAGCAGTTTTTGGGGGGCAAGGGTAGCTTTCTTT. Its translation: CASSFWGARVAFF.

The chain has TRBV12-5 and TRBJ1-1; D remains unclear. The CDR3 is 14 amino acids. Germline V CDR1 and CDR2: LGHNT, FRNRAP. Trimming removed 3 bases from V and 0 bases from J, with 8 bases in between. CDR3 DNA sequence: TGTGCTAGTGGTTTTCAACCCCTGAACACTGAAGCTTTCTTT. It yields the protein CASGFQPLNTEAFF.

This clone was seen more than once but under ten times. J is TRBJ2-7 and V is TRBV5-1; 7 nucleotides match TRBD1. The CDR3 covers 15 residues. V lost 2 bases to trimming and J lost 3 bases; unmatched junction nucleotides: 8. From germline, CDR1 is SGHRS and CDR2 YFSETQ. The CDR3 protein is CASSFSFTGDYEQYF. The CDR3 nucleotides read TGCGCCAGCAGCTTTTCGTTTACAGGGGACTACGAGCAGTACTTC.